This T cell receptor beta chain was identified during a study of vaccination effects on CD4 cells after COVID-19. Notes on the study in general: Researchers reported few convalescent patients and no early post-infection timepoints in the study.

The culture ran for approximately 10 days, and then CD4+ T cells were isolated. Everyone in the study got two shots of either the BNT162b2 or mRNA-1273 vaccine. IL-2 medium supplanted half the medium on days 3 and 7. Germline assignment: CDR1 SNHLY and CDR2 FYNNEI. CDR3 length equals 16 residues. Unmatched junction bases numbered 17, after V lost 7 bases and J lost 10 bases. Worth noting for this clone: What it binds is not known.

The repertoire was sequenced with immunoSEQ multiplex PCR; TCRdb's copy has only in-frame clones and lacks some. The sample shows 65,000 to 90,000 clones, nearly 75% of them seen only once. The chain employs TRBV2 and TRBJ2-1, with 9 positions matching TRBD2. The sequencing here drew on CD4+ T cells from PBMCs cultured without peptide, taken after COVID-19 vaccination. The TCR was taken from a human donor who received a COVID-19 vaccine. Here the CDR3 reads CASNLGSGGGSLEQFF. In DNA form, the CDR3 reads TGTGCCAGCAATCTGGGTAGCGGGGGAGGGTCGTTAGAGCAGTTCTTC.